The clone carrying this T cell receptor beta chain appeared a single time. Its target is unknown. This entry is derived from a study of cytomegalovirus exposure and HLA in healthy donors. The length of the CDR3 is 19 residues. In germline, CDR1 is LGHNA, CDR2 YNFKEQ. V dropped 0 bases and J dropped 1; count of bases not matched to a gene: 8. Study conclusions and caveats: With later analysis, a missense DCLRE1C variant became linked to TCR beta V- and J-gene trimming. Apart from CMV serostatus, no immune exposure information was available.

The PCR contained 60 Vbeta and 13 Jbeta primers. In the authors' methods: The count from a later analysis was 60 million to 85 million unique TCR beta chains, some 12 million of them shared. Only in-frame clones appear in the TCRdb table, and some are missing; sequencing was by immunoSEQ multiplex PCR. V and J calls and clone size are those listed in that table; D and trimming were worked out from the DNA. The sample lists 85,000 to 95,000 clones, 60% to 80% seen once, with roughly 6.8% in the top ten. The source material was PBMCs. The chain uses TRBV4-2 and TRBJ2-2, with 10 bases matching TRBD2. This receptor was taken from a woman aged 25 to 39 in good health and CMV-seronegative. The CDR3 DNA reads as TGTGCCAGCAGCCAAGATAGGGTAGCGGGAGGAGTGAACACCGGGGAGCTGTTTTTT. Translated, it gives CASSQDRVAGGVNTGELFF.